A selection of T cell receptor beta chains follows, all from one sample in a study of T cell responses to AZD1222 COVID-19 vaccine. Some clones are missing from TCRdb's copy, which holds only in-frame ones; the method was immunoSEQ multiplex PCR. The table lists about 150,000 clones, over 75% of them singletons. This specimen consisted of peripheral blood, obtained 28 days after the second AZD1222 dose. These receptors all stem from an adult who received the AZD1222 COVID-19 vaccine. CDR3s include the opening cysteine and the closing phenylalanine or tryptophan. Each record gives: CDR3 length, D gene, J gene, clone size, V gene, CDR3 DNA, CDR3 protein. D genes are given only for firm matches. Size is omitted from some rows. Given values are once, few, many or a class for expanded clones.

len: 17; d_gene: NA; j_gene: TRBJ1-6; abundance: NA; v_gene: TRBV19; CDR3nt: TGTGCCAGTAGTAACTGGGCGGAGAGCTCCTATAATTCACCCCTCCACTTT; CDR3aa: CASSNWAESSYNSPLHF
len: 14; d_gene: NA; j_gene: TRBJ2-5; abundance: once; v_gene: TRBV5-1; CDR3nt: TGCGCCAGCAGCTTGGTTGGGGGCCAAGAGACCCAGTACTTC; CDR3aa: CASSLVGGQETQYF
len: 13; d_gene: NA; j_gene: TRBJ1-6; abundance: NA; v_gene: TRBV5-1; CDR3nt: TGCGCCAGCAGCTTGACAGGCCGTACACCCCTCCACTTT; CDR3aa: CASSLTGRTPLHF
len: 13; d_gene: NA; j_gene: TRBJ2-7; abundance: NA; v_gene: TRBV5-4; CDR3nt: TGTGCCAGCAGCTTACTGCTAGTTGACGAGCAGTACTTC; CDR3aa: CASSLLLVDEQYF
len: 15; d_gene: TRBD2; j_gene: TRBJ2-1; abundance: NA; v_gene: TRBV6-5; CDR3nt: TGTGCCAGCAGCCTCGACCATAGCGGGAGTGCCGAGCAGTTCTTC; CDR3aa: CASSLDHSGSAEQFF
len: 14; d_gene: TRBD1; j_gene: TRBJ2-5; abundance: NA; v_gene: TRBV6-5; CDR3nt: TGTGCCAGCAGCCCAGGGACAGGGGGAGAGACCCAGTACTTC; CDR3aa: CASSPGTGGETQYF
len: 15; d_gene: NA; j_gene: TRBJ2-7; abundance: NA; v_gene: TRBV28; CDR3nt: TGTGCCAGCAGTTTATTCACAGGAGGTACCTACGAGCAGTACTTC; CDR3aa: CASSLFTGGTYEQYF
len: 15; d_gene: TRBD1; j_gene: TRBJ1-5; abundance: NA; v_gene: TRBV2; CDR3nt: TGTGCCAGCAGTGGCGACAGGGGCGTTTATCAGCCCCAGCATTTT; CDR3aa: CASSGDRGVYQPQHF
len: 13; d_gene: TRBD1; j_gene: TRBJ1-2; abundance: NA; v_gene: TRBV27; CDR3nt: TGTGCCAGCAGCTCTCTGGACAGGAACGGCTACACCTTC; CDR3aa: CASSSLDRNGYTF
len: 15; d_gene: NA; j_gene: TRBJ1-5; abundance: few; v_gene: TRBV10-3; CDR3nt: TGTGCCATCAGTGACGGACACTCTCTAGGTCAGCCCCAGCATTTT; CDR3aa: CAISDGHSLGQPQHF
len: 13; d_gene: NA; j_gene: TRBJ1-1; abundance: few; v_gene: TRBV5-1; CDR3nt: TGCGCCAGCAGCTGGGCGGGGGAGGCGGAAGCTTTCTTT; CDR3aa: CASSWAGEAEAFF
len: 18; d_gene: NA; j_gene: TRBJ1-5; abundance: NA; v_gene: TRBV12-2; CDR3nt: TGTGCAAGTCGCTTGGGTTATGTCGGTAAATCAAGGAATCAGCCCCAGCATTTT; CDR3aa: CASRLGYVGKSRNQPQHF
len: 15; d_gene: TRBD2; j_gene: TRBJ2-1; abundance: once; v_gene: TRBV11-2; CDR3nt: TGTGCCAGCAGCTCTAGCGGGAGCTCCTACAATGAGCAGTTCTTC; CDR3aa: CASSSSGSSYNEQFF
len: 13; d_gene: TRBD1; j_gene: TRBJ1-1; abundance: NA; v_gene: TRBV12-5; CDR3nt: TGTGCTAGTGGATTTCTGACAGGGCCTGAAGCTTTCTTT; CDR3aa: CASGFLTGPEAFF
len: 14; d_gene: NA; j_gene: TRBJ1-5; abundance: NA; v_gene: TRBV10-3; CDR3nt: TGTGCCATCAGTGAGATAGGGATCTATCAGCCCCAGCATTTT; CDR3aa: CAISEIGIYQPQHF
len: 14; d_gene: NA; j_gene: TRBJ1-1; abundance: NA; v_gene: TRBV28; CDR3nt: TGTGCCAGCAGTTTGGGGGCAGTGAACACTGAAGCTTTCTTT; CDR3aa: CASSLGAVNTEAFF
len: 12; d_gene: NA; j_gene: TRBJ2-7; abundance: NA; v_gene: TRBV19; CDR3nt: TGTGCCAGTAGCGGACAGGGAGGGGAGCAGTACTTC; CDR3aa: CASSGQGGEQYF
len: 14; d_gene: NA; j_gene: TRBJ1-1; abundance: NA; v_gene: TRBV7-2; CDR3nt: TGTGCCAGCAGCTGGGAAGCACAGAACACTGAAGCTTTCTTT; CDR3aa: CASSWEAQNTEAFF
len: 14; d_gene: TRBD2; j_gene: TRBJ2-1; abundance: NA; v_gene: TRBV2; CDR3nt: TGTGCCAGCAGTTCGGGACTAGCGGGGTATGAGCAGTTCTTC; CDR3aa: CASSSGLAGYEQFF
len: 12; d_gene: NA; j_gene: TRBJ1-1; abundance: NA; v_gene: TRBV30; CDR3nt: TGTGCCTGGGGGGTCTTGGAGACTGAAGCTTTCTTT; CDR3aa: CAWGVLETEAFF
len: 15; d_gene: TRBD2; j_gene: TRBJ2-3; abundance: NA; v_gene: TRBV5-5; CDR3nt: TGTGCCAGCAGCTCAAGCGGGACCACCGGAGATACGCAGTATTTT; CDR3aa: CASSSSGTTGDTQYF
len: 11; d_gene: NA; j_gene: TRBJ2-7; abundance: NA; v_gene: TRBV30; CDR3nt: TGTGCCTGGAGTGTAGGGGGTGAGCAGTACTTC; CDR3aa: CAWSVGGEQYF
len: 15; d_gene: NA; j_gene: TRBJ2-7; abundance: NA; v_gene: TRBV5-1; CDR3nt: TGCGCCAGCAGATACTACGGGGGACCTAATTACGAGCAGTACTTC; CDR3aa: CASRYYGGPNYEQYF
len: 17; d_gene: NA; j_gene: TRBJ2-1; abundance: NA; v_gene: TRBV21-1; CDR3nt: TGTGCCAGCAGCAAATCAGGCTTCCGGACAGGGGGCAATGAGCAGTTCTTC; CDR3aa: CASSKSGFRTGGNEQFF
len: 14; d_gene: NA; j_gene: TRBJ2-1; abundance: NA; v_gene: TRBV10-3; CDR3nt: TGTGCCATCAGTGAGTCTGTCAGGGGCGATGAGCAGTTCTTC; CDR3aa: CAISESVRGDEQFF
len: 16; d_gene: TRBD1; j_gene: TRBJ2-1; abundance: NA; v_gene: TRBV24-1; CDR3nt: TGTGCCACCAGTGACCCCAGGGGACAGGGGTACAATGAGCAGTTCTTC; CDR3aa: CATSDPRGQGYNEQFF
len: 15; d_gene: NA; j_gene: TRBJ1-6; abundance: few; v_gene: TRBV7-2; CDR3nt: TGTGCCAGCAGCTTTCTGTGGGACAAGATTTCACCCCTCCACTTT; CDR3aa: CASSFLWDKISPLHF
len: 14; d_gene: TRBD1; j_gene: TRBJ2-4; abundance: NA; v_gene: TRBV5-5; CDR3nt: TGTGCCAGCAGCCTTGGGACAGGGAGGAACATTCAGTACTTC; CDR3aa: CASSLGTGRNIQYF
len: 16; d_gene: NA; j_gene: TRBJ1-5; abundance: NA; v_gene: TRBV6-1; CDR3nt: TGTGCCAGCAGTGAACAATGGGCCTATAGCAATCAGCCCCAGCATTTT; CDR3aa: CASSEQWAYSNQPQHF
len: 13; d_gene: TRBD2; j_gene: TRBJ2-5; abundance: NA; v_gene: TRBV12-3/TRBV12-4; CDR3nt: TGTGCCAGCAGTTTTAGCGGGTATGAGACCCAGTACTTC; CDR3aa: CASSFSGYETQYF
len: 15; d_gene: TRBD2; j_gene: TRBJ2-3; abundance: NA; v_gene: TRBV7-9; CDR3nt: TGTGCCAGCCAGCGGGAGGGTGGCAGCACAGATACGCAGTATTTT; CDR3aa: CASQREGGSTDTQYF
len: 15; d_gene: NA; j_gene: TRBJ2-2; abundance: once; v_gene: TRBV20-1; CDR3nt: TGCAGTGCTAGTGCGACCGGGCTCGACACCGGGGAGCTGTTTTTT; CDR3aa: CSASATGLDTGELFF
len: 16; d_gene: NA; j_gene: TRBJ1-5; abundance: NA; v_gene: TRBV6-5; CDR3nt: TGTGCCAGCAGTTCACGGGGGTTATATAGCAATCAGCCCCAGCATTTT; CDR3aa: CASSSRGLYSNQPQHF
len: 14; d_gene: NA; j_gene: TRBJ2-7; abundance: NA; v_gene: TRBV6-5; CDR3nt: TGTGCCAGCAGGAGGGAACAGGGATCCTACGAGCAGTACTTC; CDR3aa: CASRREQGSYEQYF
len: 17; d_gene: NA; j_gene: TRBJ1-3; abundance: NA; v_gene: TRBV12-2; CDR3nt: TGTGCAAGTCGCTTAGGGGGACAGGGCCTCTCTGGAAACACCATATATTTT; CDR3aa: CASRLGGQGLSGNTIYF
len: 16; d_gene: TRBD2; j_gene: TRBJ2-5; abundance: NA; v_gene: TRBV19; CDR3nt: TGTGCCAGTAGTAGCCCCGGGACTAGCGGGAGTGAGACCCAGTACTTC; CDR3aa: CASSSPGTSGSETQYF